This T cell receptor (beta chain) was captured in a study of blood T cell repertoires in COVID-19. Turning to the study itself: Spain, Italy and the United States supplied samples that represented acute and convalescent COVID-19. PBMCs, B-cell-depleted T cells, or T cells provided the cDNA or gDNA that made up the material.

V lost 5 bases to trimming and J lost 6 bases, with 13 bases between them. The CDR3 runs 13 residues. The protocol was immunoSEQ multiplex PCR, while the TCRdb copy is restricted to in-frame clones and leaves out a portion. The sample has tens of thousands of clones; over 75% are singletons. The receptor's source is a man older than 75 with acute or convalescent COVID-19. The V gene is TRBV12-3 or TRBV12-4, the J gene TRBJ1-2; D perhaps matches TRBD1 (6 bases). Sequencing was carried out using peripheral blood. The CDR3: CASSSSGVHGYTF. CDR3 DNA: TGTGCCAGCAGTAGTTCAGGGGTCCATGGCTACACCTTC.